Following are 29 T cell receptor beta chains from one sample sequenced in a study of prognosis after radiotherapy for stage I lung cancer. Amplification of TCR beta CDR3 from genomic DNA used two-round multiplex PCR. Specific primers for each TRBV and TRBJ gene were what first-round PCR used. TCRdb re-analysed the multiplex PCR reads in MiXCR, keeping a single row per CDR3 protein. The table has around 30,000 distinct CDR3 sequences, 30% to 35% seen once; the top ten hold 25% to 30%. Here the sequenced sample was PBMCs, taken before or after stereotactic body radiation therapy (not recorded which). The receptors were sampled from a donor at least 50 years old with non-small cell lung cancer.

This clonotype was detected ten times or more. J is TRBJ1-2 and V is TRBV6-5; D is uncertain. From germline, CDR1 is MNHEY and CDR2 SVGAGI. This CDR3 spans 13 amino acids. Trimming pared 1 base from V and 2 bases from J, leaving 5 bases between. For the CDR3, the DNA is TGTGCCAGCAGTTACTGGAGAAACTATGGCTACACCTTC. The encoded protein is CASSYWRNYGYTF.

This clonotype appeared many times. The chain combines TRBV19 with TRBJ1-2, with D unresolved. V gave up 4 bases and J gave up 2 bases, with 11 bases separating them. The CDR3 runs to 14 residues. Germline lookup yields CDR1 LNHDA and CDR2 SQIVND (reference sequence). CDR3 loop: CASSTPDGNYGYTF. In DNA, the CDR3 is TGTGCCAGTAGTACCCCCGACGGGAACTATGGCTACACCTTC.

This clonotype was found many times. V and J are TRBV6-2 or TRBV6-3 and TRBJ2-5; the D gene is possibly TRBD2 (6 bases). The CDR3 is made up of 15 amino acids. V was pared by 7 bases and J by 3 bases, with 18 bases between. Germline CDR1 and CDR2: MNHEY and SVGEGT. The CDR3 reads CASKSQPGLEETQYF. Written as DNA, the CDR3 is TGTGCCAGCAAAAGTCAGCCGGGACTTGAAGAGACCCAGTACTTC.

The sample holds many counts of this clonotype. The chain has TRBV29-1 and TRBJ2-3, with TRBD2 identical over 7 bases. After removal of 6 bases from V and 0 bases from J, the junction contained 9 bases not matched to a gene. The CDR3 sequence is 15 residues long. CDR1 is SQVTM, CDR2 ANQGSEA, per germline. The chain's CDR3 is CSVARGSTSTDTQYF. DNA for the CDR3: TGCAGCGTAGCGCGGGGGAGCACGAGCACAGATACGCAGTATTTT.

The chain is built from TRBV12-3 or TRBV12-4 and TRBJ1-2, with D maybe TRBD1 (5 bases). V lost 3 bases, J lost 8 bases, and 16 bases lay in between. CDR3 length: 14 residues. CDR3 region: CASSFHGDGYGYTF. The CDR3 bases are TGTGCCAGCAGTTTTCATGGGGACGGTTACGGCTACACCTTC.

This clonotype was seen at least ten times. Sequence at one end of the junction differs from germline and may be a read error. This chain joins TRBV4-2 and TRBJ1-3; tentatively, D is TRBD1 (6 bases). This CDR3 is built from 15 residues. Germline CDR1 reads LGHNA; CDR2 reads YNFKEQ. The CDR3 sequence is CAGSQAAGAGNTIYF. DNA for the CDR3: TGTGCCGGCAGCCAAGCGGCAGGGGCTGGAAACACCATATATTTT.

A remark on this clonotype: This clone may be a read error of a much larger clone one base away. This chain links TRBV7-9 with TRBJ2-5, with a tentative D call TRBD1 (6 bases). V gave up 3 bases and J gave up 5 bases, with 16 bases separating them. Germline V gene sequence: CDR1 SEHNR, CDR2 FQNEAQ (reference sequence). The CDR3 is made up of 15 amino acids. CDR3 DNA: TGTGCCAGCAGCTTCTTAGTGGGGGCCGGGGAGACCCAGTACTTC. It specifies CASSFLVGAGETQYF.

This clonotype was counted at least ten times. The chain uses TRBV28 and TRBJ1-5, with D possibly being TRBD1 (6 bases). This CDR3 has 14 amino acids. Germline V gene lookup returns CDR1 MDHEN and CDR2 SYDVKM. Between the trimmed V and J ends, which lost 5 bases and 5 bases, there was a span of 13 bases. CDR3: CASSPRGRDQPQHF. The CDR3 region has the DNA TGTGCCAGCAGTCCCAGGGGACGGGATCAGCCCCAGCATTTT.

This clonotype was counted many times. The J gene is TRBJ2-3, the V gene TRBV10-3; D might be TRBD2 (7 bases). There are 15 residues in the CDR3. Trimming cost V 4 bases and J 6 bases, with 17 bases left between them. Germline V CDR1 and CDR2: ENHRY, SYGVKD. CDR3 DNA sequence: TGTGCCATCAGTGGGGGGGGGGGGGCCACGGATACGCAGTATTTT. As protein: CAISGGGGATDTQYF.

This clonotype has a handful of counts. V gene TRBV7-9 combines with J gene TRBJ1-4; no definite D call. The CDR3 extends over 14 amino acids. Germline-derived CDR1 and CDR2 are SEHNR and FQNEAQ (reference sequence). With 9 bases removed from V and 5 bases from J, the gap between germline ends came to 16 bases. The CDR3 DNA is TGTGCCAGTGGACTGGTACAGATAAATGAAAAACTGTTTTTT. Its translation is CASGLVQINEKLFF.

This clonotype has a count of ten or more. The J gene is TRBJ1-1, the V gene TRBV12-3 or TRBV12-4; D remains ambiguous. With 5 bases removed from V and 0 bases from J, the gap between germline ends came to 10 bases. This CDR3 spans 14 amino acids. CDR3 sequence: CASSPAGMNTEAFF. In DNA, the CDR3 is TGTGCCAGCAGTCCAGCCGGCATGAACACTGAAGCTTTCTTT.

Many counts were recorded for this clonotype. The rearrangement links TRBV10-2 to TRBJ2-3; 7 bases line up with TRBD1. The CDR3 contains 11 residues. Germline CDR1 and CDR2: WSHSY and SAAADI. V was pared by 6 bases and J by 6 bases, with 0 bases of the junction left unmatched. CDR3 amino acids: CASRQGDTQYF. CDR3 bases: TGCGCCAGCAGACAGGGGGATACGCAGTATTTT.

The chain recombines TRBV7-2 with TRBJ2-2, with D hard to call. The CDR3 is made up of 14 amino acids. Germline V lookup: CDR1 SGHTA, CDR2 FQGNSA. V lost 4 bases to trimming and J lost 2 bases, with 8 bases between them. CDR3 DNA: TGTGCCAGCAGCTCGGAACGTAACACCGGGGAGCTGTTTTTT. Protein sequence: CASSSERNTGELFF.

This rearrangement joins TRBV6-2 or TRBV6-3 to TRBJ2-7, with D maybe TRBD1 (5 bases). Trimming removed 5 bases from V and 0 bases from J, with 17 bases in between. The CDR3 has 16 residues. Germline loops: CDR1 MNHEY, CDR2 SVGEGT. Written as DNA, the CDR3 is TGTGCCAGCAGTACGACGTACCGGACACTCTCCTACGAGCAGTACTTC. Translating gives CASSTTYRTLSYEQYF.

As concerns this clonotype: The CDR3 ends on some other residue instead of the conserved phenylalanine or tryptophan, so this is likely a read error. The CDR3 DNA is TGTGCCAGCGTAGCTGGGGCCTACACTGAAGCTTTCCTT. Residues: CASVAGAYTEAFL. The chain employs TRBV28 and TRBJ1-1, with a tentative D call TRBD1 (5 bases). The germline gives CDR1 MDHEN, CDR2 SYDVKM. The CDR3 is made up of 13 amino acids. V lost 8 bases to trimming and J lost 3 bases, with 13 bases between them.

This clonotype was counted once. Just one base apart from a much larger clone, this may be a read error. The CDR3 is CASGVGTSGGRTQYF. CDR3 coding DNA: TGTGCCAGCGGTGTGGGGACTAGCGGGGGCCGGACCCAGTACTTC. The rearrangement joins TRBV6-1 to TRBJ2-5, with 14 positions matching TRBD2. This CDR3 region has 15 residues. V shed 8 bases, J shed 7 bases, and the junction held 9 bases outside the gene matches. CDR1 is MNHNS and CDR2 is SASEGT in the germline V gene.

This clonotype was counted at least ten times. The chain combines TRBV10-3 with TRBJ2-7; TRBD1 aligns across 7 bases. The CDR3 contains 13 residues. Germline-derived CDR1 and CDR2 are ENHRY and SYGVKD. Unmatched junction bases numbered 4, after V lost 3 bases and J lost 5 bases. CDR3 in amino acids: CAISEGGRDEQYF. For the CDR3, the DNA is TGTGCCATCAGTGAAGGGGGCAGGGACGAGCAGTACTTC.

This clonotype was counted many times. This chain uses TRBV2 with TRBJ2-1, with 7 nucleotides matching TRBD1. Losses at the gene ends were 3 bases for V and 8 bases for J; bases not matched to a gene: 7. Germline V gene sequence: CDR1 SNHLY, CDR2 FYNNEI. The CDR3 runs 14 residues. CDR3 residues: CASSDRGQKDEQFF. In DNA form, the CDR3 reads TGTGCCAGCAGTGATAGGGGGCAGAAGGATGAGCAGTTCTTC.

This clonotype came up many times. The chain has TRBV7-9 and TRBJ2-1; possible D gene TRBD2, 6 bases. Trimming pared 6 bases from V and 6 bases from J, leaving 18 bases between. CDR3 length: 15 amino acids. Germline-derived CDR1 and CDR2 are SEHNR and FQNEAQ (reference sequence). The CDR3 nucleotides read TGTGCCAGCAGTCCCGGGGGTCTGACTTTCAATGAGCAGTTCTTC. Encoded protein: CASSPGGLTFNEQFF.

Many counts were recorded for this clonotype. The rearrangement uses TRBV10-3 and TRBJ2-2; TRBD1 matches 7 bases. The ends lost 6 bases at V and 3 bases at J; junction bases unmatched: 4. The CDR3 consists of 14 residues. The germline CDR1 and CDR2 sequences are ENHRY and SYGVKD. CDR3 sequence (DNA): TGTGCCATCAGCGGGGACAGCTACACCGGGGAGCTGTTTTTT. It yields the protein CAISGDSYTGELFF.

Ten or more counts support this clonotype. The genes are TRBV6-5 and TRBJ1-1, with D tentatively TRBD1 (5 bases). The CDR3 sequence is 13 residues long. Germline assignment: CDR1 MNHEY and CDR2 SVGAGI. The V end lost 4 bases, the J end lost 3 bases, and 9 bases lay between the germline ends. The CDR3 nucleotides are TGTGCCAGCAGTTGGGGGACGGACACTGAAGCTTTCTTT. It specifies CASSWGTDTEAFF.

This clonotype was counted ten times or more. The V call is TRBV11-1, the J call TRBJ2-7, with D uncertain. The CDR3 runs 14 residues. CDR1 SGHAT and CDR2 FQDESV come from the germline V gene (reference sequence). Trimming pared 4 bases from V and 5 bases from J, leaving 15 bases between. The CDR3 here is CASSSAGAVNEQYF. CDR3 sequence (DNA): TGTGCCAGCAGCTCGGCAGGCGCCGTGAACGAGCAGTACTTC.

This clonotype was recorded many times. This chain joins TRBV7-3 and TRBJ2-2; possibly TRBD2 for D (7 bases). The CDR3 is 17 residues long. CDR1 SGHTA and CDR2 FQGTGA come from the germline V gene. Trimming left V 2 bases short and J 4 bases short, with 17 bases between. This CDR3 reads CASSLGGGTGSTGELFF. CDR3 DNA sequence: TGTGCCAGCAGCTTAGGGGGGGGCACAGGGTCCACCGGGGAGCTGTTTTTT. The full variable domain, in which reference TRBV7-3 and TRBJ2-2 provide the parts outside the CDR3, is GAGVSQTPSNKVTEKGKYVELRCDPISGHTALYWYRQSLGQGPEFLIYFQGTGAADDSGLPNDRFFAVRPEGSVSTLKIQRTERGDSAVYLCASSLGGGTGSTGELFFGEGSRLTVL.

This clonotype showed up many times. The rearrangement uses TRBV3-1 and TRBJ1-2; D may be TRBD1 (5 bases). The CDR3 totals 15 residues. V was clipped by 5 bases and J by 2 bases, with 15 bases between them. Germline V gives CDR1 LGHDT, CDR2 YNNKEL (reference sequence). In nucleotides, the CDR3 is TGTGCCAGCAGCGACGATTTTGGGGCCAACTATGGCTACACCTTC. This sequence encodes CASSDDFGANYGYTF.

Many counts were recorded for this clonotype. The rearrangement uses TRBV6-1 and TRBJ1-3; 7 bases line up with TRBD1. After removal of 5 bases from V and 4 bases from J, the junction contained 8 bases not matched to a gene. From germline, CDR1 is MNHNS and CDR2 SASEGT. The CDR3 has 15 amino acids. In DNA, the CDR3 is TGTGCCAGCAGTATCGCACAGGGGAGAGGAAACACCATATATTTT. Translating gives CASSIAQGRGNTIYF.

This clonotype was detected ten times or more. This sequence joins TRBV7-2 and TRBJ1-6, with 9 positions matching TRBD1. Germline assignment: CDR1 SGHTA and CDR2 FQGNSA. The CDR3 runs 16 residues. Unmatched junction bases numbered 13, after V lost 4 bases and J lost 12 bases. The CDR3 DNA follows: TGTGCCAGCAGCTGGGGACCGGACAGGGGTCGTGAACCCCTCCACTTT. Its translation is CASSWGPDRGREPLHF.

The V call is TRBV20-1, the J call TRBJ1-5; D remains ambiguous. Trimming removed 6 bases from V and 4 bases from J, with 19 bases in between. CDR3 length equals 15 residues. From germline, CDR1 is DFQATT and CDR2 SNEGSKA (reference sequence). CDR3 protein: CSAKPIKGGNQPQHF. CDR3 sequence (DNA): TGCAGTGCCAAACCCATCAAGGGAGGAAATCAGCCCCAGCATTTT.

Concerning this clonotype itself: Mismatch with germline at one junction end may stem from a read error. V usage is TRBV24-1 and J usage is TRBJ2-3; 9 bases agree with TRBD2. The CDR3 is 16 amino acids. The germline CDR1 and CDR2 sequences are KGHDR and SFDVKD. CDR3 sequence (DNA): TGTGCCACCAGTGATGGGCGGGGGGGCCCCTCAGATACGCAATATTTT. Amino acids: CATSDGRGGPSDTQYF.

This clonotype was observed many times. The chain links TRBV20-1 to TRBJ2-2, with D possibly being TRBD2 (5 bases). This CDR3 has 15 amino acids. From germline, CDR1 is DFQATT and CDR2 SNEGSKA (reference sequence). Between the trimmed V and J ends, which lost 5 bases and 5 bases, there was a span of 18 bases. CDR3 sequence reads: CSAPSVGRGTGELFF. CDR3 coding DNA: TGCAGTGCTCCGAGCGTAGGTAGAGGGACCGGGGAGCTGTTTTTT.